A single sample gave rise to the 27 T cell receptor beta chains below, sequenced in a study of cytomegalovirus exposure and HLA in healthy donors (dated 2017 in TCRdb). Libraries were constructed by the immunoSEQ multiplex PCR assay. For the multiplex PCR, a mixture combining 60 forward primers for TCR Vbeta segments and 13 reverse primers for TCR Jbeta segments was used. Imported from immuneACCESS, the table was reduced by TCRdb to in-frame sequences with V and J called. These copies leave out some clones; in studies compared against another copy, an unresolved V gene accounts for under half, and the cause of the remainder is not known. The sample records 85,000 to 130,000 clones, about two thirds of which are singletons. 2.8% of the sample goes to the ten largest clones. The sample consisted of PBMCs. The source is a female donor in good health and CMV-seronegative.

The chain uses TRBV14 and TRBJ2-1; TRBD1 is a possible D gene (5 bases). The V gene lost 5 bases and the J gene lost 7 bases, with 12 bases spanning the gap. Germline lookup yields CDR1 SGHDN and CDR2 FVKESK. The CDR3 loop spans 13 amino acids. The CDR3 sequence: CASSKGWANEQFF. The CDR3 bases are TGTGCCAGCAGCAAGGGGTGGGCGAATGAGCAGTTCTTC.

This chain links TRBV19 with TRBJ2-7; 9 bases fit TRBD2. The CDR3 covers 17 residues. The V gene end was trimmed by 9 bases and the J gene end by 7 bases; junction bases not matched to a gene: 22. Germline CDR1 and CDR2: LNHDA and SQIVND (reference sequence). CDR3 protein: CASIFPPQREVRTEQYF. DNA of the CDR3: TGTGCCAGCATCTTCCCACCCCAGCGGGAGGTTAGGACGGAGCAGTACTTC.

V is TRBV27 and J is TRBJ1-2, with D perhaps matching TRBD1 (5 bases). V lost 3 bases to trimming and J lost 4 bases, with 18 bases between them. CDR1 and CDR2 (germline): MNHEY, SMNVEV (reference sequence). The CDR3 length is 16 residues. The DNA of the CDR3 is TGTGCCAGCAGTTTGAACCGGGACTTCAGGCCCTATGGCTACACCTTC. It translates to CASSLNRDFRPYGYTF.

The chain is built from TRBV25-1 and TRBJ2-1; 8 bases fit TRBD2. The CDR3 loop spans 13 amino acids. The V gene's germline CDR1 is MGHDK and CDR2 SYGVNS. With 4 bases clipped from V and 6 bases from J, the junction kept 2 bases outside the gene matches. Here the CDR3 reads CASSVAGPNEQFF. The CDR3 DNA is TGTGCCAGCAGTGTAGCGGGGCCCAATGAGCAGTTCTTC.

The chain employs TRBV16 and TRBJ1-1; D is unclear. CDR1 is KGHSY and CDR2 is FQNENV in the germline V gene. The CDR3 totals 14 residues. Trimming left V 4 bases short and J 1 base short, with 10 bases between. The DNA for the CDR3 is TGTGCCAGCAGCCCGACACCAGGGAACACTGAAGCTTTCTTT. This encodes CASSPTPGNTEAFF.

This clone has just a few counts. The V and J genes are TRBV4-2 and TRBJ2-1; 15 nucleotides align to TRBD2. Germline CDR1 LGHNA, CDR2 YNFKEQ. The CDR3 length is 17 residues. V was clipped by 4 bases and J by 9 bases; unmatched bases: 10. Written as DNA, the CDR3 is TGTGCCAGCAGCCTCGACGGACTAGCGGGAGGGCCAGGTGAGCAGTTCTTC. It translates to CASSLDGLAGGPGEQFF.

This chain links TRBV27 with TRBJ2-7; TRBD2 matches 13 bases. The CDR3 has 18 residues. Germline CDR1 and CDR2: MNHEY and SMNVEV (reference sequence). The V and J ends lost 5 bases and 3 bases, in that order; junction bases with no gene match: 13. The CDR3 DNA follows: TGTGCCAGCAGTACCTTCTTGGGGACTAGCGGGAACCGCTACGAGCAGTACTTC. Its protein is CASSTFLGTSGNRYEQYF.

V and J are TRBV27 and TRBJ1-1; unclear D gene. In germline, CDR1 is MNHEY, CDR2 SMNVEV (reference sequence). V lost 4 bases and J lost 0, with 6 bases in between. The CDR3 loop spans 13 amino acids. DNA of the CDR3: TGTGCCAGCAGTTCGGAGGTGAACACTGAAGCTTTCTTT. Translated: CASSSEVNTEAFF.

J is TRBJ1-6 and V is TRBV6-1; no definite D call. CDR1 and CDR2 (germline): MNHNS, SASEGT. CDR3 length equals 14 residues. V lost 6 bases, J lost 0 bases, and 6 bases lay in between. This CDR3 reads CASRPSSYNSPLHF. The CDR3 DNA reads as TGTGCCAGCAGACCGAGCTCCTATAATTCACCCCTCCACTTT.

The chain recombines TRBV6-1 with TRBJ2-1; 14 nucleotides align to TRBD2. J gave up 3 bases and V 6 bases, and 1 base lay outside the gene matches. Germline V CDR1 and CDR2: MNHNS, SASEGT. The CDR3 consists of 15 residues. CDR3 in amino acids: CASRGTSGSYNEQFF. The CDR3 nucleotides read TGTGCCAGCAGGGGGACTAGCGGGAGCTACAATGAGCAGTTCTTC.

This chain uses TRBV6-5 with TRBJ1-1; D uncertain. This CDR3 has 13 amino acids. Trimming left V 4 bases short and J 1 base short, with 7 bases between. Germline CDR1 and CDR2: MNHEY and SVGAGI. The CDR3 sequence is CASSSLGNTEAFF. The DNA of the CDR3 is TGTGCCAGCAGTTCCCTCGGGAACACTGAAGCTTTCTTT.

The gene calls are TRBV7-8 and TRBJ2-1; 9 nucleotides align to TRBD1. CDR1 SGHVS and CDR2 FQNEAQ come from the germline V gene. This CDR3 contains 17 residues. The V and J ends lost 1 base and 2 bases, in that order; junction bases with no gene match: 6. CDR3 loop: CASSLDRGRSTYNEQFF. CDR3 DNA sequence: TGTGCCAGCAGCTTAGACAGGGGGCGCAGCACCTACAATGAGCAGTTCTTC. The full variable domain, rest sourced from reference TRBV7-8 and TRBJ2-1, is GAGVSQSPRYKVAKRGQDVALRCDPISGHVSLFWYQQALGQGPEFLTYFQNEAQLDKSGLPSDRFFAERPEGSVSTLKIQRTQQEDSAVYLCASSLDRGRSTYNEQFFGPGTRLTVL.

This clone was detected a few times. The CDR3 is CASRMAGGAGYTF. In nucleotides, the CDR3 is TGTGCCAGCAGGATGGCGGGGGGCGCTGGCTACACCTTC. The chain carries TRBV11-1 and TRBJ1-2; possibly TRBD1 for D (6 bases). CDR1 is SGHAT, CDR2 FQDESV, per germline (reference sequence). The CDR3 is made up of 13 amino acids. The V end was cut by 6 bases, the J end by 7 bases, with 15 bases between.

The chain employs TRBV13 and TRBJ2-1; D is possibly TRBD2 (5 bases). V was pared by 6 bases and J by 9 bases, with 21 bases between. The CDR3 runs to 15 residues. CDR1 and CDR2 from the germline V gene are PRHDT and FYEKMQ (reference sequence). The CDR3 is CASSSASLLRIEQFF. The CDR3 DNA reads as TGTGCCAGCAGTTCCGCTAGCTTACTAAGGATTGAGCAGTTCTTC.

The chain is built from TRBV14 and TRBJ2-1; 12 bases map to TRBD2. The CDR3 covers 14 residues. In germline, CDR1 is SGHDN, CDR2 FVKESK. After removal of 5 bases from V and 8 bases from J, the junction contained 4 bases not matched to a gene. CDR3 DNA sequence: TGTGCCAGCAGCTCGGGACTAGCGGGCTATGAGCAGTTCTTC. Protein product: CASSSGLAGYEQFF.

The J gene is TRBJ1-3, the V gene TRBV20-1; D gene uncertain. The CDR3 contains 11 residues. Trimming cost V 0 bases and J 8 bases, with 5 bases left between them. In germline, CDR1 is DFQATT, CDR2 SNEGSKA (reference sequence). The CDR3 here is CSARDSYTIYF. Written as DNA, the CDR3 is TGCAGTGCTAGAGATAGCTACACCATATATTTT.

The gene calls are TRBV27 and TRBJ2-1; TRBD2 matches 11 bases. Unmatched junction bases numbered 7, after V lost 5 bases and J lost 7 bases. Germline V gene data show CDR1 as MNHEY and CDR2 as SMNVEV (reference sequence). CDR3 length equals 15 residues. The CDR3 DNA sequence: TGTGCCAGCAGTGTGGGGACTAGCGGCGTGAATGAGCAGTTCTTC. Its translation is CASSVGTSGVNEQFF.

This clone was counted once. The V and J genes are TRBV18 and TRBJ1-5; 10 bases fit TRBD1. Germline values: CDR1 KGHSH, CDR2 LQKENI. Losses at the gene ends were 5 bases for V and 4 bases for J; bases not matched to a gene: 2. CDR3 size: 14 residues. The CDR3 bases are TGTGCCAGCTCAGAGGGACAGGGGAATCAGCCCCAGCATTTT. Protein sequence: CASSEGQGNQPQHF.

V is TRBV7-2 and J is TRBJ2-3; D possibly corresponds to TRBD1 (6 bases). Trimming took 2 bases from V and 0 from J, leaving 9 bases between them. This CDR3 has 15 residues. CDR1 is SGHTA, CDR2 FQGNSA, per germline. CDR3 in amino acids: CASSLITGSTDTQYF. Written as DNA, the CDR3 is TGTGCCAGCAGCTTAATTACAGGGAGCACAGATACGCAGTATTTT.

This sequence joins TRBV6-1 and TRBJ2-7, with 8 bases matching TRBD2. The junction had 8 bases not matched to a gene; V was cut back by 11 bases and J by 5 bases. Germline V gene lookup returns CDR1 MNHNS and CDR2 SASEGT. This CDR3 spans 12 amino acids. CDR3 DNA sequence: TGTGCCTCGCGACTAGCGAGAAACGAGCAGTACTTC. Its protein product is CASRLARNEQYF.

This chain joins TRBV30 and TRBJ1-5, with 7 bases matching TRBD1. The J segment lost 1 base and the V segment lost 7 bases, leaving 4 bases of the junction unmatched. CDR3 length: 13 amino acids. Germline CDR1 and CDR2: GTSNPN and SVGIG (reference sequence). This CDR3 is CAFSTGSNQPQHF. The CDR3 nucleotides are TGTGCCTTTTCGACAGGGAGCAATCAGCCCCAGCATTTT.

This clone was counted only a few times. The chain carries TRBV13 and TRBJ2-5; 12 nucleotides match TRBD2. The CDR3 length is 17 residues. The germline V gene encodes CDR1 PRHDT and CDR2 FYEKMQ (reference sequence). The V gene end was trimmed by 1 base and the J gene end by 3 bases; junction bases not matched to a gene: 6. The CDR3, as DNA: TGTGCCAGCAGCTTAGACCGACTAGCGGGAGTCGAAGAGACCCAGTACTTC. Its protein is CASSLDRLAGVEETQYF.

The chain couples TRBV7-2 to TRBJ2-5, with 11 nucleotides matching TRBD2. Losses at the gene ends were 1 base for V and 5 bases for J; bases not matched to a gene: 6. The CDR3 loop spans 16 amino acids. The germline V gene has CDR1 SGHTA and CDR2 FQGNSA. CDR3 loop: CASSLVGSGRAETQYF. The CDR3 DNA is TGTGCCAGCAGCTTAGTGGGTAGCGGGAGGGCCGAGACCCAGTACTTC.

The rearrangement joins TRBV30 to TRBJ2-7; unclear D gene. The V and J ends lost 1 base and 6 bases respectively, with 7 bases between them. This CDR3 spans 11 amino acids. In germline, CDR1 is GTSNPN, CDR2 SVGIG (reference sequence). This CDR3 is CAWSGAIEQYF. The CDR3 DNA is TGTGCCTGGAGTGGGGCTATCGAGCAGTACTTC.

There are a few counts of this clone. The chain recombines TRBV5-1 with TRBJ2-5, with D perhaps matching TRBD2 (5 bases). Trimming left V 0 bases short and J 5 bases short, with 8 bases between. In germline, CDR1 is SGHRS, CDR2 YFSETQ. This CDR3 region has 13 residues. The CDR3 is CASSLVGKETQYF. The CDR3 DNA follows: TGCGCCAGCAGCTTGGTCGGGAAGGAGACCCAGTACTTC.

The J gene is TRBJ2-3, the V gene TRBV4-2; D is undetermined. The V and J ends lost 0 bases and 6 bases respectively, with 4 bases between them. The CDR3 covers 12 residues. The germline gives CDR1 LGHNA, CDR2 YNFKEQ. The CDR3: CASSQDSDTQYF. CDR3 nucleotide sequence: TGTGCCAGCAGCCAAGACTCTGATACGCAGTATTTT.

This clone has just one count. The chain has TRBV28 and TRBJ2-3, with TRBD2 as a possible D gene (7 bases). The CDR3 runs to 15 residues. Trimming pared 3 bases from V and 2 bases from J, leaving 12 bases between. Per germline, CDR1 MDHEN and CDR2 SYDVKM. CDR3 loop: CASSLVGGATDTQYF. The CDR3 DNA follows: TGTGCCAGCAGTTTGGTGGGGGGGGCCACAGATACGCAGTATTTT. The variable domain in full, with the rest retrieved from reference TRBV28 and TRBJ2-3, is DVKVTQSSRYLVKRTGEKVFLECVQDMDHENMFWYRQDPGLGLRLIYFSYDVKMKEKGDIPEGYSVSREKKERFSLILESASTNQTSMYLCASSLVGGATDTQYFGPGTRLTVL.